These 30 T cell receptor beta chains were sequenced from one sample in a study of blood T cell repertoires in COVID-19. Using immunoSEQ multiplex PCR, the repertoire was profiled, and TCRdb retains in-frame clones only, with some absent. The sample has about 40,000 clones, around 85% seen once. The sample comprised peripheral blood. The receptors derive from a woman aged 55-70 years with acute or convalescent COVID-19.

As concerns this clone: This CDR3 is also generated by other DNA sequences in the sample. The gene calls are TRBV6-5 and TRBJ2-7; D gene unclear. The V gene lost 4 bases and the J gene lost 2 bases, with 6 bases spanning the gap. This CDR3 contains 12 residues. The germline CDR1 and CDR2 sequences are MNHEY and SVGAGI. For the CDR3, the DNA is TGTGCCAGCAGTTCTCCAGCCTACGAGCAGTACTTC. Residues: CASSSPAYEQYF.

The V gene is TRBV19, the J gene TRBJ2-3; 8 positions agree with TRBD2. Germline V gene lookup returns CDR1 LNHDA and CDR2 SQIVND (reference sequence). V was clipped by 5 bases and J by 5 bases; unmatched bases: 6. This CDR3 contains 14 residues. CDR3 nucleotide sequence: TGTGCCAGTAGTGAGCGGGGGATACAAGATACGCAGTATTTT. It codes for CASSERGIQDTQYF.

The chain employs TRBV15 and TRBJ1-5; D gene ambiguous. Germline V gene data show CDR1 as LNHNV and CDR2 as YYDKDF (reference sequence). V dropped 6 bases and J dropped 2 bases, with 5 bases sitting between them. The CDR3 loop spans 12 amino acids. CDR3 sequence reads: CATRAGNQPQHF. CDR3 sequence (DNA): TGTGCCACCAGGGCAGGCAATCAGCCCCAGCATTTT.

This chain connects TRBV7-2 to TRBJ2-7; TRBD1 aligns across 11 bases. The CDR3 contains 15 residues. The trim removed 5 bases at V and 4 bases at J, leaving 7 bases unmatched. CDR1 and CDR2 from the germline V gene are SGHTA and FQGNSA. In DNA form, the CDR3 reads TGTGCCAGCAGCATGAGGACAGGGGGCTTATACGAGCAGTACTTC. This gives the protein CASSMRTGGLYEQYF.

The genes are TRBV30 and TRBJ1-1; D is undetermined. CDR1 and CDR2 (germline): GTSNPN, SVGIG (reference sequence). The V end lost 2 bases, the J end lost 5 bases, and 6 bases lay between the germline ends. The CDR3 is 11 amino acids. DNA of the CDR3: TGTGCCTGGAGTAGGAGGACTGAAGCTTTCTTT. This encodes CAWSRRTEAFF.

The genes are TRBV19 and TRBJ1-2; 9 bases are shared with TRBD1. The CDR3 spans 15 residues. Looked up from germline, CDR1 is LNHDA and CDR2 is SQIVND (reference sequence). The J segment lost 5 bases and the V segment lost 5 bases, leaving 9 bases of the junction unmatched. CDR3 DNA: TGTGCCAGTAGTGTCCCGGGACAGGGACGGTATGGCTACACCTTC. It is translated as CASSVPGQGRYGYTF.

In DNA form, the CDR3 reads TGCGCCAGCACTCAAACTAGCGGGGGATACGAGCAGTACTTC. This gives the protein CASTQTSGGYEQYF. The genes are TRBV5-1 and TRBJ2-7; 11 nucleotides agree with TRBD2. Germline trimming cut 6 bases from V and 4 bases from J; bases unmatched to any gene: 6. The germline gives CDR1 SGHRS, CDR2 YFSETQ. This CDR3 is built from 14 residues.

The CDR3: CATSDIGGEAFF. The CDR3 nucleotides read TGTGCCACCAGTGATATTGGCGGAGAAGCTTTCTTT. The chain uses TRBV24-1 and TRBJ1-1, with D unclear. There are 12 residues in the CDR3. V was shortened by 3 bases and J by 8 bases, with 9 bases between the two germline ends. The germline CDR1 and CDR2 sequences are KGHDR and SFDVKD.

The sample holds one count of this clone. The V call is TRBV6-1, the J call TRBJ1-5; 8 bases are shared with TRBD1. Germline V gene data show CDR1 as MNHNS and CDR2 as SASEGT. The length of the CDR3 is 15 residues. V trimming: 3 bases; J trimming: 6 bases; junction bases outside the gene matches: 7. The CDR3 loop reads CASSDDRGQGQPQHF. The CDR3 nucleotides read TGTGCCAGCAGTGACGACAGGGGCCAGGGTCAGCCCCAGCATTTT.

This chain uses TRBV11-2 with TRBJ2-5, with a possible D match to TRBD2 (5 bases). The V end lost 5 bases, the J end lost 5 bases, and 12 bases lay between the germline ends. Germline loops: CDR1 SGHAT, CDR2 FQNNGV. CDR3 length: 13 amino acids. CDR3 protein: CASSLGIAETQYF. The CDR3 DNA follows: TGTGCCAGCAGCCTGGGAATAGCGGAGACCCAGTACTTC. The full variable domain, its missing parts supplied by reference TRBV11-2 and TRBJ2-5, is EAGVAQSPRYKIIEKRQSVAFWCNPISGHATLYWYQQILGQGPKLLIQFQNNGVVDDSQLPKDRFSAERLKGVDSTLKIQPAKLEDSAVYLCASSLGIAETQYFGPGTRLLVL.

The V gene is TRBV9, the J gene TRBJ2-1, with unresolved D. The CDR3 spans 16 residues. Germline CDR1 SGDLS, CDR2 YYNGEE. Deletions cut 4 bases from V and 0 bases from J, with 14 bases between. CDR3 nucleotide sequence: TGTGCCAGCAGCCCCCATGATACCTACTCCTACAATGAGCAGTTCTTC. This codes for CASSPHDTYSYNEQFF.

V usage is TRBV5-4 and J usage is TRBJ1-6; unclear D gene. The germline gives CDR1 SGHNT, CDR2 YYREEE (reference sequence). The CDR3 is 16 residues long. V gave up 4 bases and J gave up 1 base, with 12 bases separating them. In DNA form, the CDR3 reads TGTGCCAGCAGCCGTGATGAGCGGTCCTATAATTCACCCCTCCACTTT. Its protein product is CASSRDERSYNSPLHF.

V gene TRBV7-2 combines with J gene TRBJ1-6; D might be TRBD1 (6 bases). This CDR3 is 14 amino acids long. Germline CDR1 reads SGHTA; CDR2 reads FQGNSA. The ends were cut back, 9 bases at V and 7 bases at J, with 16 bases in the middle. The CDR3 loop reads CASRSGVGNSPLHF. In DNA, the CDR3 is TGTGCCAGTAGATCAGGGGTGGGGAATTCACCCCTCCACTTT.

The CDR3 here is CASKGRGDSGETQYF. In DNA, the CDR3 is TGTGCCAGTAAAGGTCGTGGGGATTCAGGGGAGACCCAGTACTTC. This chain links TRBV19 with TRBJ2-5; D is perhaps TRBD1 (5 bases). Trimming cost V 7 bases and J 5 bases, with 20 bases left between them. Germline V gene lookup returns CDR1 LNHDA and CDR2 SQIVND (reference sequence). The length of the CDR3 is 15 residues.

This clone was seen just once. The chain joins TRBV7-2 to TRBJ2-2, with 7 bases lining up with TRBD2. Trimming removed 5 bases from V and 5 bases from J; junction bases left unmatched: 11. The CDR3 consists of 16 residues. Per the germline V gene, CDR1 is SGHTA and CDR2 is FQGNSA. The CDR3 protein is CASSRSAKGGTGELFF. The CDR3 DNA sequence: TGTGCCAGCAGCAGGAGCGCCAAGGGAGGGACCGGGGAGCTGTTTTTT. The full variable domain, its missing parts supplied by reference TRBV7-2 and TRBJ2-2, is GAGVSQSPSNKVTEKGKDVELRCDPISGHTALYWYRQSLGQGLEFLIYFQGNSAPDKSGLPSDRFSAERTGGSVSTLTIQRTQQEDSAVYLCASSRSAKGGTGELFFGEGSRLTVL.

The J gene is TRBJ1-1, the V gene TRBV5-4; D is uncertain. The germline CDR1 and CDR2 sequences are SGHNT and YYREEE (reference sequence). Trimming left V 4 bases short and J 1 base short, with 11 bases between. This CDR3 is built from 14 residues. This chain's CDR3 is CASSADGGNTEAFF. CDR3 bases: TGTGCCAGCAGCGCCGACGGCGGGAACACTGAAGCTTTCTTT.

V usage is TRBV19 and J usage is TRBJ1-6; D remains ambiguous. Looked up from germline, CDR1 is LNHDA and CDR2 is SQIVND (reference sequence). The V end was cut by 4 bases, the J end by 5 bases, with 9 bases between. This CDR3 contains 14 residues. CDR3 nucleotides: TGTGCCAGTAGTACCGAGAGAGATAATTCACCCCTCCACTTT. Its protein product is CASSTERDNSPLHF.

V is TRBV7-8 and J is TRBJ1-2; D is uncertain. Between the trimmed V and J ends, which lost 4 bases and 6 bases, there was a span of 12 bases. This CDR3 comprises 13 residues. Germline V gives CDR1 SGHVS, CDR2 FQNEAQ. Written as DNA, the CDR3 is TGTGCCAGCAGCTACGGCGCTCGGGATGGCTACACCTTC. Its protein is CASSYGARDGYTF.

This rearrangement joins TRBV9 to TRBJ2-7; 9 nucleotides agree with TRBD1. Per the germline V gene, CDR1 is SGDLS and CDR2 is YYNGEE. The length of the CDR3 is 16 residues. Trimming cost V 4 bases and J 4 bases; bases outside gene matches: 12. The CDR3 nucleotides read TGTGCCAGCAGCCCCCTCAGGGGGACAGGGCGTTACGAGCAGTACTTC. Protein: CASSPLRGTGRYEQYF.

The chain combines TRBV7-9 with TRBJ2-1; TRBD2 matches 13 bases. This CDR3 comprises 16 residues. Germline loops: CDR1 SEHNR, CDR2 FQNEAQ (reference sequence). The ends lost 4 bases at V and 8 bases at J; junction bases unmatched: 8. The DNA for the CDR3 is TGTGCCAGCAGCTACAGGACTAGCGGGAGCTTATATGAGCAGTTCTTC. This encodes CASSYRTSGSLYEQFF.

The CDR3 DNA reads TGCGCCAGCAGCCCTGGACTAGCGGGGGGCCATCCCCAAGAGACCCAGTACTTC. Translation: CASSPGLAGGHPQETQYF. V and J are TRBV5-1 and TRBJ2-5, with TRBD2 matching over 14 bases. Germline CDR1 reads SGHRS; CDR2 reads YFSETQ. The CDR3 runs 18 residues. Trimming at V came to 4 bases and at J to 1 base, leaving 9 bases not matched to a gene.

The CDR3 loop is CASSERAGGYNEQFF. The CDR3 nucleotides read TGTGCCAGCAGTGAAAGGGCGGGGGGGTACAATGAGCAGTTCTTC. The V gene is TRBV25-1, the J gene TRBJ2-1; 9 bases are a match to TRBD2. Trimming cost V 2 bases and J 4 bases; bases outside gene matches: 3. CDR1 MGHDK and CDR2 SYGVNS come from the germline V gene. This CDR3 is 15 amino acids long.

The V and J genes are TRBV7-2 and TRBJ1-1; TRBD1 aligns across 10 bases. The germline gives CDR1 SGHTA, CDR2 FQGNSA. The trim removed 6 bases at V and 3 bases at J, leaving 7 bases unmatched. The CDR3 sequence is 15 residues long. Here the CDR3 DNA reads TGTGCCAGCAGACACCTCGGGACAGGGGACACTGAAGCTTTCTTT. Translating gives CASRHLGTGDTEAFF.

This clone was detected a few times. This chain links TRBV19 with TRBJ2-7; 7 nucleotides agree with TRBD2. The trim removed 5 bases at V and 1 base at J, leaving 5 bases unmatched. CDR1 is LNHDA and CDR2 is SQIVND in the germline V gene (reference sequence). CDR3 length: 14 amino acids. The CDR3 nucleotides are TGTGCCAGTAGTCCTAGACTAGCTTCCTACGAGCAGTACTTC. Protein sequence: CASSPRLASYEQYF.

The chain couples TRBV6-1 to TRBJ2-2; 7 positions agree with TRBD1. The CDR3 sequence is 17 residues long. Losses at the gene ends were 3 bases for V and 3 bases for J; bases not matched to a gene: 10. Germline V lookup: CDR1 MNHNS, CDR2 SASEGT. The DNA of the CDR3 is TGTGCCAGCAGTGAGTACGGACGACAGGGACACACCGGGGAGCTGTTTTTT. It yields the protein CASSEYGRQGHTGELFF.

The chain links TRBV5-1 to TRBJ2-6; D is ambiguous. Germline V gene lookup returns CDR1 SGHRS and CDR2 YFSETQ. V shed 3 bases and J shed 11 bases, with 9 bases lying between them. The CDR3 totals 12 residues. The chain's CDR3 is CASSSTLDVLTF. In DNA, the CDR3 is TGCGCCAGCAGCTCCACATTGGACGTCCTGACTTTC.

The CDR3 DNA reads as TGCGCCAGCAGCCAAGAACCCCCCGGGGTCGGGGGAAAAGAGACCCAGTACTTC. Protein sequence: CASSQEPPGVGGKETQYF. The chain combines TRBV4-1 with TRBJ2-5; tentative D call: TRBD2 (6 bases). Trimming removed 0 bases from V and 3 bases from J, with 20 bases in between. This CDR3 is 18 amino acids long. Germline CDR1 and CDR2: MGHRA and YSYEKL.

This chain uses TRBV4-1 with TRBJ2-1; the match to TRBD2 covers 8 bases. Germline CDR1 is MGHRA and CDR2 is YSYEKL. The J segment lost 9 bases and the V segment lost 4 bases, leaving 14 bases of the junction unmatched. The CDR3 has 16 residues. The CDR3 DNA follows: TGCGCCAGCAGCCGCACAACCACGACTAGCGAGGGTGAGCAGTTCTTC. Translation: CASSRTTTTSEGEQFF.

The rearrangement uses TRBV19 and TRBJ2-7, with 8 bases matching TRBD2. Trimming at V came to 4 bases and at J to 2 bases, leaving 7 bases not matched to a gene. The CDR3 extends over 15 amino acids. Germline CDR1 reads LNHDA; CDR2 reads SQIVND (reference sequence). The CDR3 spells CASSTGGAGTYEQYF. In DNA, the CDR3 is TGTGCCAGTAGTACCGGGGGGGCAGGGACCTACGAGCAGTACTTC.

This sequence joins TRBV7-8 and TRBJ1-2, with D tentatively TRBD1 (5 bases). Trimming removed 4 bases from V and 6 bases from J, with 18 bases in between. The CDR3 totals 15 residues. Germline CDR1 and CDR2: SGHVS and FQNEAQ. Here the CDR3 DNA reads TGTGCCAGCAGCTCCTCCGGGACTTGGCATAATGGCTACACCTTC. This sequence encodes CASSSSGTWHNGYTF.